This T cell receptor (beta chain) was retrieved from a study of blood T cell repertoires in COVID-19. Two negative PCRs, clearance, or symptom resolution characterized the recovered Cohort 3 donors. There are 15 residues in the CDR3. The germline V gene encodes CDR1 SGHTA and CDR2 FQGNSA. V was clipped by 2 bases and J by 4 bases; unmatched bases: 7. Sequenced by immunoSEQ multiplex PCR; TCRdb stores in-frame clones only, minus some. The table has over 250,000 clones, 89% seen once; the top ten hold under 2.5%. This clone occurred once. The receptor comes from a woman between 55 and 75 years old who had recovered from COVID-19. This sequence joins TRBV7-2 and TRBJ1-2; 7 bases are shared with TRBD1. Sequencing input: PBMCs or T cells enriched from blood (not recorded which). CDR3: CASSLTGELLYGYTF. CDR3 sequence (DNA): TGTGCCAGCAGCTTAACAGGGGAACTACTCTATGGCTACACCTTC. Full variable domain (missing parts from reference TRBV7-2 and TRBJ1-2): GAGVSQSPSNKVTEKGKDVELRCDPISGHTALYWYRQSLGQGLEFLIYFQGNSAPDKSGLPSDRFSAERTGGSVSTLTIQRTQQEDSAVYLCASSLTGELLYGYTFGSGTRLTVV.